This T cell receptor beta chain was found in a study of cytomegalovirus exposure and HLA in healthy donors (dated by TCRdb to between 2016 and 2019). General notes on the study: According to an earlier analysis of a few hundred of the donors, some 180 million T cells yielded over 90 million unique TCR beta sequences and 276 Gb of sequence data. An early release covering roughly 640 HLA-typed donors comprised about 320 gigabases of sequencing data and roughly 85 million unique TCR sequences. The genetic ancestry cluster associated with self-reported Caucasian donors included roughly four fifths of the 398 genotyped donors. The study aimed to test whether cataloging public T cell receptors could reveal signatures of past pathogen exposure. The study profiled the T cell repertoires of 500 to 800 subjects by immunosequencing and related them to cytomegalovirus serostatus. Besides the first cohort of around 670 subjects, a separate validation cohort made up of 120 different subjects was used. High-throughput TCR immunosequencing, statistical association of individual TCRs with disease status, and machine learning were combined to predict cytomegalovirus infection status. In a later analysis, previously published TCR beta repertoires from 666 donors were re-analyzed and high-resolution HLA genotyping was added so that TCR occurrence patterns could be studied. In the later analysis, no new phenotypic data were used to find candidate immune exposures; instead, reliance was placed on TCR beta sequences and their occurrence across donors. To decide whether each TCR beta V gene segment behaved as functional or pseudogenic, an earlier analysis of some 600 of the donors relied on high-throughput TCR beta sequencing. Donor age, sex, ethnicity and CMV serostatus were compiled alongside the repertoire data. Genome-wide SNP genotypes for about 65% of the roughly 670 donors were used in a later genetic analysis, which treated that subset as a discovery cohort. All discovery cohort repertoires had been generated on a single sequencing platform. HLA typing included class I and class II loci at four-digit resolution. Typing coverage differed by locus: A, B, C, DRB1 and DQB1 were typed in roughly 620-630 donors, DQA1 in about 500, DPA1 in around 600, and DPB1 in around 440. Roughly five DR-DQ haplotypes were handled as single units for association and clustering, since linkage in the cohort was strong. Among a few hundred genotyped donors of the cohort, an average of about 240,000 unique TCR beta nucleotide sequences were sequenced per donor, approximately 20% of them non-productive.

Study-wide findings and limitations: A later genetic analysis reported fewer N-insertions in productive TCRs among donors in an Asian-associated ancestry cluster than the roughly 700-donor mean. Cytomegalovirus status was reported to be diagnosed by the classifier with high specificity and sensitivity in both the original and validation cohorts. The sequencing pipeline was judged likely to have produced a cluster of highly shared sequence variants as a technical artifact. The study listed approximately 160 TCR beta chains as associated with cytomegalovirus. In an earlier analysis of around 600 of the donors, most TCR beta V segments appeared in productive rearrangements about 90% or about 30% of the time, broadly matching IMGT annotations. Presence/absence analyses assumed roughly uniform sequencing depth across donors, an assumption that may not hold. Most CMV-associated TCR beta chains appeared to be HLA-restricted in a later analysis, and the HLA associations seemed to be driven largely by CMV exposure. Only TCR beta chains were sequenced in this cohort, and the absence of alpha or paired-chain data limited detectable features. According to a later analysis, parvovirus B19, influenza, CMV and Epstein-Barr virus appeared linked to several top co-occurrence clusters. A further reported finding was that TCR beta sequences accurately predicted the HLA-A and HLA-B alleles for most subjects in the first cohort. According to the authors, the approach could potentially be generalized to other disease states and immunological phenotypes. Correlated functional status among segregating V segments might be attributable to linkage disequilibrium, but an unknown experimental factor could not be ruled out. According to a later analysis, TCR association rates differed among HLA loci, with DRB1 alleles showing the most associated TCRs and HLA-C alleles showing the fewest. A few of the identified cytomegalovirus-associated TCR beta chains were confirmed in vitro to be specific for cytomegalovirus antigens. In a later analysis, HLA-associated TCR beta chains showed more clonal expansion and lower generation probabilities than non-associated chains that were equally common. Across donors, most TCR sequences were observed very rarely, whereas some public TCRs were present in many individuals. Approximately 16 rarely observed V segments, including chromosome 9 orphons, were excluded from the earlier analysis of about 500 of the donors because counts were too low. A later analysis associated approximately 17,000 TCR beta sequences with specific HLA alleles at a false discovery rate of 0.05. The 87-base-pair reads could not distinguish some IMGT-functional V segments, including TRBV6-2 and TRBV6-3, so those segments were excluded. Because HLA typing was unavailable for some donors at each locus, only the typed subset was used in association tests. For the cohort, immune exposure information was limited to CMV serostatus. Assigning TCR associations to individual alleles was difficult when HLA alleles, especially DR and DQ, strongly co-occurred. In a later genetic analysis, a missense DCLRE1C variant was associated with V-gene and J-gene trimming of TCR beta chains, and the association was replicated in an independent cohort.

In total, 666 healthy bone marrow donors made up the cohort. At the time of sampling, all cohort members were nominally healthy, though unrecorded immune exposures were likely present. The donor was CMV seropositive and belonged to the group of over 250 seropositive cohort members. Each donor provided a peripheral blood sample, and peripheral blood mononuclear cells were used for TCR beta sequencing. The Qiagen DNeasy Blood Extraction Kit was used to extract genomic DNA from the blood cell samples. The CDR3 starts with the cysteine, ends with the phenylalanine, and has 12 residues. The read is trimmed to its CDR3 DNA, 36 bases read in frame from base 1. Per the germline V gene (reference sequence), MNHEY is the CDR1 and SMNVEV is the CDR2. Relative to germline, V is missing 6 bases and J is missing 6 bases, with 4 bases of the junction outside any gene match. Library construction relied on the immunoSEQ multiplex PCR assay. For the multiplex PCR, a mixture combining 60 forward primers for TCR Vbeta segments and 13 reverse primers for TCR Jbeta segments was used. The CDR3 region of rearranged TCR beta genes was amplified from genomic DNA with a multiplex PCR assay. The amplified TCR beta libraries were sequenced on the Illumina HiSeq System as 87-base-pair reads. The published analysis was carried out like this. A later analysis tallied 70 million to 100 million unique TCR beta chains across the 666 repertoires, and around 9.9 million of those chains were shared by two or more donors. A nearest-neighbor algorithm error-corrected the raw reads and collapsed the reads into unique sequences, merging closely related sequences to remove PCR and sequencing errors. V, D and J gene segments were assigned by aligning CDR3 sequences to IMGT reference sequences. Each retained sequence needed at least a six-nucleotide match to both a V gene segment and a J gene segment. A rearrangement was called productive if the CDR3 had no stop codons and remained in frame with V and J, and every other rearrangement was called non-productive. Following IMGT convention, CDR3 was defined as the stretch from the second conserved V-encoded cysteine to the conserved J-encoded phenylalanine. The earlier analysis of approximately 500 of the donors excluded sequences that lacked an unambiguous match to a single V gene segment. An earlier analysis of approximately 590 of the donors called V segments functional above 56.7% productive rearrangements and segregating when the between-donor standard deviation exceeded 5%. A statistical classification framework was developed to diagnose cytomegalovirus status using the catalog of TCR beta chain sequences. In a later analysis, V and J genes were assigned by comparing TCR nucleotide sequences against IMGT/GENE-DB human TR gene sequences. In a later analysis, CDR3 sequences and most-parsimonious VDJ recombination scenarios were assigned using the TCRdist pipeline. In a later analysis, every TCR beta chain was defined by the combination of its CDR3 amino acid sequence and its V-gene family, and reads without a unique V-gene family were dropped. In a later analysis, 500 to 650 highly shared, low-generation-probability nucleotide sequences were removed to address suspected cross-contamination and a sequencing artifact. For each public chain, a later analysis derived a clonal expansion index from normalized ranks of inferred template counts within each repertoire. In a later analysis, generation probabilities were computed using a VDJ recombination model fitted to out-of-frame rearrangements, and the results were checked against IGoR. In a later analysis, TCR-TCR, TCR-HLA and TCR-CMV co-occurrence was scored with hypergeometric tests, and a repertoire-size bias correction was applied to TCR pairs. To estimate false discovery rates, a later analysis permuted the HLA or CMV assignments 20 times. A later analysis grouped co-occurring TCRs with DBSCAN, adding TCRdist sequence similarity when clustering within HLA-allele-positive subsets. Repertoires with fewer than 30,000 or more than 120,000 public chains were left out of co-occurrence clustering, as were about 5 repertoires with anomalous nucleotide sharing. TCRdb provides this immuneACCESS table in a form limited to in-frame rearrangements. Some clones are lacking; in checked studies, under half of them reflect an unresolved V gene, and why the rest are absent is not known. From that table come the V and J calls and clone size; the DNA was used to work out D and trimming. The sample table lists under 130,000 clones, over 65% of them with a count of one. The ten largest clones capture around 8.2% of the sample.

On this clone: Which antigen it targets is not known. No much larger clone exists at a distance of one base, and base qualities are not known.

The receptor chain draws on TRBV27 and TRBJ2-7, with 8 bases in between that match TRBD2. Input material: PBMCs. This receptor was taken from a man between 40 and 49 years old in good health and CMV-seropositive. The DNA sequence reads TGTGCCAGCAGCCGGGGGGGGCTCGAGCAGTACTTC. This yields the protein CASSRGGLEQYF.